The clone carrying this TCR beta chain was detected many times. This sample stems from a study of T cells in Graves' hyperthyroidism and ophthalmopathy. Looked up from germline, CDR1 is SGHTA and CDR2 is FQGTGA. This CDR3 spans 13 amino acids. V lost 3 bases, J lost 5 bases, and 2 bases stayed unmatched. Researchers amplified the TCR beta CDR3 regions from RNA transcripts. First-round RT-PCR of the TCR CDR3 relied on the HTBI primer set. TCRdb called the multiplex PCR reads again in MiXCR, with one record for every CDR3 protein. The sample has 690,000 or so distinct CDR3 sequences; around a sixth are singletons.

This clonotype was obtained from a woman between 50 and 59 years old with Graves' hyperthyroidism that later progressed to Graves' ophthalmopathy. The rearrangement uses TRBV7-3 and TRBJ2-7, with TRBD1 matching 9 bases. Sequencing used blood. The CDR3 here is CASSLRQGDEQYF. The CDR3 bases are TGTGCCAGCAGCTTGCGACAGGGGGACGAGCAGTACTTC.